This T cell receptor (beta chain) was captured in a study of blood T cell repertoires in COVID-19. The wider study: The United States, Italy and Spain were the sources of the acute and convalescent COVID-19 samples. Sample material is recorded as cDNA or gDNA derived from T cells, B-cell-depleted T cells, or PBMCs.

CDR3 length equals 15 residues. Per germline, CDR1 SGHTA and CDR2 FQGTGA. Between the trimmed V and J ends, which lost 5 bases and 5 bases, there was a span of 13 bases. Only in-frame clones appear in the TCRdb table, and some are missing; sequencing was by immunoSEQ multiplex PCR. This sample carries just over 250,000 clones, around 87% of them seen once, and the ten largest clones take 2% to 2.5%. This TCR was recovered from a woman aged 45 to 65 with acute or convalescent COVID-19. Material for sequencing was peripheral blood. This chain links TRBV7-3 with TRBJ1-6; no clear D. The CDR3 sequence is CASSPDGLDNSPLHF. The CDR3 DNA is TGTGCCAGCAGCCCGGACGGACTCGATAATTCACCCCTCCACTTT.